This T cell receptor beta chain was identified in a study of shared clonotypes between healthy human individuals (dated by TCRdb to the early 2020s). Concerning the study at large: A couple of women and a few men aged 18 to 49 years were included in the cohort. To estimate repertoire size and how much clonotypes are shared between individuals, the study performed deep sequencing of blood TCR repertoires from about 5 healthy adults. Each donor's leukapheresis produced roughly between roughly 0.85 and 10 billion PBMCs. Different laboratories and diverse techniques were used to prepare libraries and sequence TCR repertoires, to increase sequencing depth and limit assay-specific biases. For each donor, three plates each were used for CD4 naive and CD4 memory, two plates were used for CD8 naive, and one plate was used for CD8 memory. Results and caveats for the whole study, not just this receptor: Sampling was restricted to blood, and TCR repertoires in tissue are likely to differ from TCR repertoires in blood. Because the study included only a small number of donors, the genetic and exposure-history diversity represented was limited. Across a few donors, approximately 5% of naive CD4, around 3.3% of naive CD8, under 2.5% of memory CD4, and over 0.35% of memory CD8 clonotypes were shared. Naive subsets generally had larger estimated clonotype richness than memory subsets did. Based on pairwise subsampling, the degree of clonotype sharing among donors was expected to be affected by sequencing depth. Rarefaction of sorted-subset datasets indicated incomplete sequencing despite the large sequencing depth. Higher generation probabilities were observed for clonotypes shared by all four sorted-subset donors than for non-shared clonotypes.

Its CDR3 holds 15 amino acids, cysteine through phenylalanine. Only the CDR3 region is kept as DNA, spanning 45 bases read in frame from base 1. Trimming takes 6 bases off V and 0 bases off J; junction bases not matched to a gene: 7. In the germline V gene, CDR1 corresponds to MNHNS and CDR2 to SASEGT. This clone has just a few counts. Its antigen target is currently unknown. Base qualities were left out, and no much larger clone turns up one base away. TCR CDR3 regions were amplified from genomic DNA by multiplex PCR using the deep immunoSEQ assay. Extracted genomic DNA from each cell subset was spread evenly across all wells of several immunoSEQ 96-well plates, with each plate serving as a replicate. For sorted subsets, each replicate PCR was loaded with 150 to 250 ng genomic DNA, equivalent to 30,000 or so T cell genomes. Purified libraries were measured with a Qubit 3.0 fluorometer, size-checked on a Bioanalyzer 2100, and measured again with the KAPA Library Quantification kit. Each immunoSEQ 96-well plate was sequenced on its own single-read 150-cycle Illumina NextSeq 550 flow cell. The authors' pipeline ran thus. Because the immunoSEQ output held only junctional sequences and lacked quality scores, the filtering could not match the filtering applied to full-length reads. To assign V/J genes and CDR3, sequences were annotated using PyIR, a Python wrapper for IgBLAST v1.9, with IMGT germline references. Reads were filtered out if the reads had weak V/J assignments (E-value above 1e-6), no CDR3, stop codons, out-of-frame junctions, or ambiguous translated residues. A V3J clonotype was defined by an identical inferred V gene, J gene, and CDR3 amino acid sequence. To compute the percentage overlap between repertoires, the number of shared unique clonotypes was divided by the size of the smaller repertoire. RTK rarefaction, the Chao1 estimator, and Recon v2.1 estimates of unobserved clonotypes were used to assess repertoire richness. OLGA was used to compute generation probabilities for all TCRbeta clonotypes that the gDNA method yielded from a few donors. The clones in this table, taken by TCRdb from immuneACCESS, are in-frame only. Not every clone is retained; where verified, under half of the shortfall comes from an unresolved V gene, and the cause of the rest is unknown. Clone size and V and J calls were adopted from that table, with D and trimming inferred from the DNA. In all, the sample holds more than 850,000 clones, and more than 75% of those were seen once. The ten largest clones represent 0.5% to 0.6% of the sample.

Healthy HIV-negative adults with no recently reported acute infections or vaccinations were included as donors. Every donor was a Caucasian adult living in Nashville, Tennessee, USA. CD4+ T cells were enriched by magnetic negative selection, after which naive cells were positively selected on CD45RA and the negative fraction was taken as the memory subset. After blood collection by leukapheresis, PBMCs were isolated using Ficoll-Histopaque density gradient centrifugation and then cryopreserved in the vapor phase of liquid nitrogen. Analytical flow cytometry was used to check the purity and quantity of every magnetically sorted T cell population. Genomic DNA was isolated from each sorted fraction and quantified by UV absorbance on a Nanodrop 2000c.

This receptor was identified in a man in his late teens or twenties in good health. Some clones in this sample may be carry-over from other donors' samples. This sequence uses TRBV6-1 and TRBJ2-7; 8 of the junction bases match TRBD1. The sequenced sample consisted of memory CD4+ T cells from PBMCs. The cell subset or site tag for this specimen amounts to: CD45RA-negative fraction. This receptor carries the CDR3 CASRAGTGNSYEQYF. The DNA reads as follows: TGTGCCAGCAGGGCCGGGACAGGAAACTCCTACGAGCAGTACTTC.